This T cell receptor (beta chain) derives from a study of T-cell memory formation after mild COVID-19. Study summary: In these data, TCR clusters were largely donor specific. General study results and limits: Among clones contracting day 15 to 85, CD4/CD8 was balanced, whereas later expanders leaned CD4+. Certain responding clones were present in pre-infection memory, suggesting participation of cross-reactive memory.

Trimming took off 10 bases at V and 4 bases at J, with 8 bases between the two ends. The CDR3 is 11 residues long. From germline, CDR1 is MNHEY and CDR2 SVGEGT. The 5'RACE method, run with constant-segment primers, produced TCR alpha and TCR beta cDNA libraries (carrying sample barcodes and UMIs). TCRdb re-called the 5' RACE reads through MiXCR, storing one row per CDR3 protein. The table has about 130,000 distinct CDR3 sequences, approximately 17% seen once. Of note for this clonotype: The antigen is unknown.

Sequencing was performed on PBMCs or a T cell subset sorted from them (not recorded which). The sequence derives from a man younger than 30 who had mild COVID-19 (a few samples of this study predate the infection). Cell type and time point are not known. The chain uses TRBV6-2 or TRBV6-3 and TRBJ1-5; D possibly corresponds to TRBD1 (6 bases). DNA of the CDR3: TGTGCCACCGGACAGAATCAGCCCCAGCATTTT. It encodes CATGQNQPQHF.